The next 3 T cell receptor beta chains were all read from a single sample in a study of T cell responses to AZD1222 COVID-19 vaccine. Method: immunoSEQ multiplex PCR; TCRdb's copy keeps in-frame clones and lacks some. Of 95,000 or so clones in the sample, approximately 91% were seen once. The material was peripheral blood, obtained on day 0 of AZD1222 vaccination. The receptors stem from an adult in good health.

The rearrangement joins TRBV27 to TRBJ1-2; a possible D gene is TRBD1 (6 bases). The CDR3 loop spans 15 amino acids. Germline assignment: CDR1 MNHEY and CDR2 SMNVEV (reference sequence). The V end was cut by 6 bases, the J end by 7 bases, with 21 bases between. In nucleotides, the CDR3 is TGTGCCAGCAGGCCCACCGGGACACCTACATCTGGCTACACCTTC. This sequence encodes CASRPTGTPTSGYTF.

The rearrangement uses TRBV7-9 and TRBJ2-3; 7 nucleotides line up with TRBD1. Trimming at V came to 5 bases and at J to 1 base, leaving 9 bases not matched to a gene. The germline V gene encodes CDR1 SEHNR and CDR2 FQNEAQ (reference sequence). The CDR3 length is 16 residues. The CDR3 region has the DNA TGTGCCAGCAGCGAAGGACAGGTAGCCGGCACAGATACGCAGTATTTT. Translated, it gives CASSEGQVAGTDTQYF.

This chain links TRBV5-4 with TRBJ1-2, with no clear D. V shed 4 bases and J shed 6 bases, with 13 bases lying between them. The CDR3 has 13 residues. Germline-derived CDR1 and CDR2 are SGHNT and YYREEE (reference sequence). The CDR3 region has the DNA TGTGCCAGCAGCCCTACCCGGCGGGATGGCTACACCTTC. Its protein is CASSPTRRDGYTF.